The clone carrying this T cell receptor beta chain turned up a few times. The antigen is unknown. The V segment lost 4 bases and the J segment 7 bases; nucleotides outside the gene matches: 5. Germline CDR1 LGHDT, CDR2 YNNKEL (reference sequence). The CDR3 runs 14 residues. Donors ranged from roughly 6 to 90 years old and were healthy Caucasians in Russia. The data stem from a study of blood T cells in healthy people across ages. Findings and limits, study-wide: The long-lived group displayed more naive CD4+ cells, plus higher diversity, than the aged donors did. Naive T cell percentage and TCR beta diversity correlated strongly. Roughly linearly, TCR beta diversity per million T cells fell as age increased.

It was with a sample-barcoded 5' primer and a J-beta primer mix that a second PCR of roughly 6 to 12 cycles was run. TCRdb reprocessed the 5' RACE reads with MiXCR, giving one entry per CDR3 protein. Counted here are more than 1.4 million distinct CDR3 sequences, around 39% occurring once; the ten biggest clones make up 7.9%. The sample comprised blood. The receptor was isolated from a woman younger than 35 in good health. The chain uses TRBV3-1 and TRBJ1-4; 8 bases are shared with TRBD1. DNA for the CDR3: TGTGCCAGCAGCCGCCGGACAGGGACTGAAAAACTGTTTTTT. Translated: CASSRRTGTEKLFF.